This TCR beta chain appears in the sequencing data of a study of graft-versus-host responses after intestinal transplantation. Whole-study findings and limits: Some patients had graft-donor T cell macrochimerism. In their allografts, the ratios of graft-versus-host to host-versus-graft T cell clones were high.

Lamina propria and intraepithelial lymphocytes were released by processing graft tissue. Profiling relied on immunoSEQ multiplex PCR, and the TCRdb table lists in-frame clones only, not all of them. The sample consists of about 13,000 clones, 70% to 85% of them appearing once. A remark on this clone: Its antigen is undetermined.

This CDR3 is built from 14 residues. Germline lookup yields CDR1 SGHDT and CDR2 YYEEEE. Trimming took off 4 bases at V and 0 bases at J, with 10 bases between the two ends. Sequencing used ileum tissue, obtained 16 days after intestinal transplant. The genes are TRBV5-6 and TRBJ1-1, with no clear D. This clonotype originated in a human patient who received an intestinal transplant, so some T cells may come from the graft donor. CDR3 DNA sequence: TGTGCCAGCAGCCCGTGGGCCCTGAACACTGAAGCTTTCTTT. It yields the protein CASSPWALNTEAFF.